The 21 T cell receptor beta chains given below trace back to one sample, sequenced in a study of blood T cell repertoires in COVID-19. Profiled with immunoSEQ multiplex PCR; TCRdb holds only in-frame clones, not every one. The profile shows 450,000 to 500,000 clones, roughly nine tenths of them singletons. Material for sequencing was PBMCs or T cells enriched from blood (not recorded which). These receptor sequences come from a woman aged 18-35 years who had recovered from COVID-19.

The V and J genes are TRBV27 and TRBJ1-5; D may be TRBD1 (5 bases). CDR3 length: 15 residues. V lost 3 bases and J lost 0, with 9 bases in between. Germline loops: CDR1 MNHEY, CDR2 SMNVEV (reference sequence). The CDR3 sequence is CASSLGLYSNQPQHF. DNA of the CDR3: TGTGCCAGCAGTTTGGGGCTGTATAGCAATCAGCCCCAGCATTTT.

The gene calls are TRBV19 and TRBJ2-2; D gene uncertain. The ends were cut back, 1 base at V and 7 bases at J, with 10 bases in the middle. This CDR3 region has 14 residues. Germline CDR1 reads LNHDA; CDR2 reads SQIVND (reference sequence). In nucleotides, the CDR3 is TGTGCCAGTAGTATAGGCGTCGAAGACGGGGAGCTGTTTTTT. It encodes CASSIGVEDGELFF.

This chain uses TRBV5-1 with TRBJ2-6, with no clear D. Germline CDR1 SGHRS, CDR2 YFSETQ. The CDR3 loop spans 17 amino acids. V shed 1 base and J shed 0 bases, with 11 bases lying between them. The CDR3 spells CASSLLPLSSGANVLTF. The CDR3, as DNA: TGCGCCAGCAGCTTGCTCCCCCTGAGCTCTGGGGCCAACGTCCTGACTTTC.

This clone came up once. J is TRBJ1-2 and V is TRBV6-5, with TRBD1 matching 7 bases. The germline CDR1 and CDR2 sequences are MNHEY and SVGAGI. This CDR3 is 14 amino acids long. The ends lost 6 bases at V and 5 bases at J; junction bases unmatched: 9. CDR3 nucleotides: TGTGCCAGCAGCTACGACAGGGTAGAATATGGCTACACCTTC. Protein: CASSYDRVEYGYTF.

V and J are TRBV4-1 and TRBJ1-2; D might be TRBD1 (6 bases). The CDR3 is 15 amino acids. With 0 bases removed from V and 5 bases from J, the gap between germline ends came to 13 bases. Germline loops: CDR1 MGHRA, CDR2 YSYEKL. The CDR3 bases are TGCGCCAGCAGCCAAGATCTGGGGGCGAAGTATGGCTACACCTTC. Translated, it gives CASSQDLGAKYGYTF.

This chain uses TRBV2 with TRBJ1-2; D is perhaps TRBD1 (5 bases). The ends were cut back, 6 bases at V and 4 bases at J, with 9 bases in the middle. The CDR3 length is 12 residues. Germline assignment: CDR1 SNHLY and CDR2 FYNNEI. CDR3 sequence reads: CASRRDFYGYTF. DNA of the CDR3: TGTGCCAGCAGGCGGGACTTCTATGGCTACACCTTC.

This clone was counted a single time. The V gene is TRBV27, the J gene TRBJ2-7; tentatively, D is TRBD1 (6 bases). This CDR3 region has 12 residues. The V end lost 6 bases, the J end lost 6 bases, and 12 bases lay between the germline ends. The V gene's germline CDR1 is MNHEY and CDR2 SMNVEV (reference sequence). The CDR3 here is CASSPKGVEQYF. For the CDR3, the DNA is TGTGCCAGCAGCCCGAAGGGGGTCGAGCAGTACTTC.

V gene TRBV24-1 combines with J gene TRBJ2-5, with 9 bases matching TRBD1. Germline CDR1 reads KGHDR; CDR2 reads SFDVKD. V lost 4 bases to trimming and J lost 4 bases; unmatched junction nucleotides: 9. The CDR3 length is 16 residues. CDR3 DNA sequence: TGTGCCACCAGTGACTTCCGGGACAGGGCTTTAGAGACCCAGTACTTC. It yields the protein CATSDFRDRALETQYF.

In nucleotides, the CDR3 is TGTGCCACCAGCAGAGAGTGGGGGGGCGCGGGCACCGGGGAGCTGTTTTTT. It codes for CATSREWGGAGTGELFF. The chain combines TRBV15 with TRBJ2-2; D is possibly TRBD2 (7 bases). The V gene's germline CDR1 is LNHNV and CDR2 YYDKDF (reference sequence). Trimming left V 0 bases short and J 4 bases short, with 15 bases between. This CDR3 spans 17 amino acids.

This chain connects TRBV7-8 to TRBJ1-1, with 10 bases identical to TRBD1. This CDR3 is built from 17 residues. The germline V gene encodes CDR1 SGHVS and CDR2 FQNEAQ. V lost 3 bases and J lost 3; bases outside the gene matches: 10. CDR3 sequence (DNA): TGTGCCAGCAGCTTGGACAGGGGGTCCTACGGGGACACTGAAGCTTTCTTT. This translates into CASSLDRGSYGDTEAFF.

The V gene is TRBV5-1, the J gene TRBJ2-7, with 10 bases fitting TRBD1. Germline CDR1 and CDR2: SGHRS and YFSETQ. Germline trimming cut 2 bases from V and 2 bases from J; bases unmatched to any gene: 7. The CDR3 is made up of 16 amino acids. The CDR3, as DNA: TGCGCCAGCAGCTTATTGACAGGGGGCGGCCCCTACGAGCAGTACTTC. As protein: CASSLLTGGGPYEQYF.

The genes are TRBV2 and TRBJ1-1; the D gene is possibly TRBD1 (6 bases). The CDR3 loop spans 11 amino acids. CDR1 is SNHLY and CDR2 is FYNNEI in the germline V gene. V was shortened by 9 bases and J by 4 bases, with 9 bases between the two germline ends. The CDR3 here is CARQGGTEAFF. CDR3 nucleotides: TGTGCCAGACAGGGTGGCACTGAAGCTTTCTTT.

The table lists this clone with a count of one. The CDR3 DNA follows: TGTGCCAGCAGTTACGGGACAGACAGATTTGAGGAAAAACTGTTTTTT. Translated: CASSYGTDRFEEKLFF. The chain employs TRBV6-5 and TRBJ1-4; 7 bases map to TRBD1. Trimming took 2 bases from V and 8 from J; bases not matched to a gene: 11. The germline V gene encodes CDR1 MNHEY and CDR2 SVGAGI. This CDR3 region has 16 residues.

This clone was counted only a few times. The rearrangement uses TRBV29-1 and TRBJ2-7, with 7 nucleotides matching TRBD1. Germline trimming cut 5 bases from V and 2 bases from J; bases unmatched to any gene: 6. This CDR3 has 13 residues. Germline V gene sequence: CDR1 SQVTM, CDR2 ANQGSEA. Here the CDR3 reads CSVLGTATYEQYF. The CDR3 DNA is TGCAGCGTTTTGGGGACAGCTACCTACGAGCAGTACTTC.

The chain combines TRBV12-5 with TRBJ1-1; TRBD1 agrees at 8 bases. CDR1 and CDR2 from the germline V gene are LGHNT and FRNRAP. This CDR3 has 15 residues. Trimming took 6 bases from V and 5 from J; bases not matched to a gene: 11. CDR3 loop: CASGWPGGAGTEAFF. CDR3 DNA sequence: TGTGCTAGTGGCTGGCCAGGGGGCGCGGGAACTGAAGCTTTCTTT.

This chain joins TRBV19 and TRBJ1-2; D unclear. Trimming removed 4 bases from V and 1 base from J, with 10 bases in between. The germline gives CDR1 LNHDA, CDR2 SQIVND (reference sequence). The length of the CDR3 is 14 residues. The DNA of the CDR3 is TGTGCCAGTAGTACAGGTTCGCTTAACTATGGCTACACCTTC. Its protein product is CASSTGSLNYGYTF.

The chain joins TRBV5-1 to TRBJ2-3; D is perhaps TRBD2 (6 bases). The germline V and J ends were trimmed by 6 bases and 3 bases, with 8 bases remaining between them. CDR1 and CDR2 (germline): SGHRS, YFSETQ. The CDR3 is 12 residues long. The CDR3 region has the DNA TGCGCCAGCAAGGGGAGGACAGATACGCAGTATTTT. Residues: CASKGRTDTQYF.

This clone appeared a few times. The chain is built from TRBV10-3 and TRBJ1-1; 8 bases fit TRBD1. The CDR3 length is 16 residues. Germline loops: CDR1 ENHRY, CDR2 SYGVKD. J gave up 5 bases and V 0 bases, and 8 bases lay outside the gene matches. The CDR3 reads CAISESRAGGGTEAFF. DNA of the CDR3: TGTGCCATCAGTGAGTCGAGGGCAGGGGGCGGGACTGAAGCTTTCTTT.

V is TRBV5-1 and J is TRBJ2-4; D might be TRBD2 (7 bases). V was clipped by 1 base and J by 8 bases, with 16 bases between them. The V gene's germline CDR1 is SGHRS and CDR2 YFSETQ. CDR3 size: 15 residues. The CDR3 region has the DNA TGCGCCAGCAGCTTGTTGGGGGGGCGAGGGGACATTCAGTACTTC. It specifies CASSLLGGRGDIQYF.

J is TRBJ2-7 and V is TRBV6-5; TRBD2 matches 7 bases. Losses at the gene ends were 6 bases for V and 7 bases for J; bases not matched to a gene: 6. CDR1 MNHEY and CDR2 SVGAGI come from the germline V gene. The CDR3 is 12 residues long. CDR3 nucleotide sequence: TGTGCCAGCAGAACGGCGGGGGATGAGCAGTACTTC. Protein sequence: CASRTAGDEQYF.

The chain joins TRBV12-3 or TRBV12-4 to TRBJ2-7; D gene ambiguous. This CDR3 spans 12 amino acids. Trimming pared 6 bases from V and 5 bases from J, leaving 11 bases between. The DNA for the CDR3 is TGTGCCAGCAGAGGTATCAGCGACGAGCAGTACTTC. Its translation: CASRGISDEQYF.